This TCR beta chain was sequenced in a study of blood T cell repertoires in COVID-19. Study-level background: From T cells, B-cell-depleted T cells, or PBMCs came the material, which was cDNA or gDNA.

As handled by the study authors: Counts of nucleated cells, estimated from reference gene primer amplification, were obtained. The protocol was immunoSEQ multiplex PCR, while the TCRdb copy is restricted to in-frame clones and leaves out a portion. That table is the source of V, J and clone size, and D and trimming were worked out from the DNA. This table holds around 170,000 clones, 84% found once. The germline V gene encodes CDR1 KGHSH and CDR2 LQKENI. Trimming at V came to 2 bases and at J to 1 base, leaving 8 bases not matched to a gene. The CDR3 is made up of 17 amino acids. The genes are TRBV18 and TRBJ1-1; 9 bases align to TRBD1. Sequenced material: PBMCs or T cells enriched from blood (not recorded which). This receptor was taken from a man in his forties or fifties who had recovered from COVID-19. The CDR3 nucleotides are TGTGCCAGCTCACCATCTAACCCGGGACAGGGGAACACTGAAGCTTTCTTT. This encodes CASSPSNPGQGNTEAFF. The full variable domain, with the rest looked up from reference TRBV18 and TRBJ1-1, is NAGVMQNPRHLVRRRGQEARLRCSPMKGHSHVYWYRQLPEEGLKFMVYLQKENIIDESGMPKERFSAEFPKEGPSILRIQQVVRGDSAAYFCASSPSNPGQGNTEAFFGQGTRLTVV.